Listed here are 5 T cell receptor beta chains from one sample, sequenced in a study of glioma-infiltrating T cells. The iRepertoire nested amplicon-rescue multiplex PCR amplified TCR alpha and beta CDR3s from RNA. MiXCR, applied by TCRdb to the multiplex PCR reads, yields one record per CDR3 protein. The sample totals five or six distinct CDR3 sequences. Sequences were obtained from glioma tissue, nonneoplastic brain tissue, or PBMCs (not recorded which). These receptor sequences come from a human donor with low-grade glioma or glioblastoma, undergoing nonglioma brain surgery, or in good health (not recorded which).

With regard to this clonotype: Because the library targeted alpha chains, this beta chain is an off-target read whose size means little. The V call is TRBV27, the J call TRBJ1-1; D is uncertain. The CDR3 spans 13 residues. Deletions cut 2 bases from V and 1 base from J, with 5 bases between. Per germline, CDR1 MNHEY and CDR2 SMNVEV (reference sequence). Here the CDR3 reads CASSLVGNTEAFF. CDR3 coding DNA: TGTGCCAGCAGTTTAGTTGGGAACACTGAAGCTTTCTTT.

As for this clonotype: The junction and the germline gene differ at one end; a read error may be behind it. Within a library made for alpha chains, this beta chain is off target, and its count is uninformative. The chain employs TRBV6-1 and TRBJ2-1; TRBD1 agrees at 8 bases. The CDR3 is made up of 13 amino acids. Germline CDR1 and CDR2: MNHNS and SASEGT. The DNA for the CDR3 is TGTTCCAGTGCAGGGGGCCAGTTTAATGAGCAGTTCTTC. This sequence encodes CSSAGGQFNEQFF.

To note about this clonotype: This beta chain is off target for a library built for alpha chains, so its abundance means little. The chain couples TRBV6-6 to TRBJ2-7; TRBD2 aligns across 7 bases. This CDR3 spans 16 amino acids. Germline CDR1 reads MNHNY; CDR2 reads SVGAGI (reference sequence). V gave up 4 bases and J gave up 0 bases; unmatched junction bases: 9. CDR3 DNA sequence: TGTGCCAGCAGTTCCCCGGGGAGGGGAGTCTCCTACGAGCAGTACTTC. This gives the protein CASSSPGRGVSYEQYF.

This clonotype was seen a handful of times. The size of this beta chain means little, since it is a stray read in a library made for alpha chains. The genes are TRBV15 and TRBJ1-2; 8 bases map to TRBD1. Germline CDR1 reads LNHNV; CDR2 reads YYDKDF (reference sequence). The CDR3 is made up of 16 amino acids. J lost 0 bases, V lost 3 bases, and 6 bases had no gene match. CDR3 sequence (DNA): TGTGCCACCAGCAGCCGCGGACAGGGAGCTAACTATGGCTACACCTTC. The encoded protein is CATSSRGQGANYGYTF. The variable domain in full, with the rest retrieved from reference TRBV15 and TRBJ1-2, is DAMVIQNPRYQVTQFGKPVTLSCSQTLNHNVMYWYQQKSSQAPKLLFHYYDKDFNNEADTPDNFQSRRPNTSFCFLDIRSPGLGDTAMYLCATSSRGQGANYGYTFGSGTRLTVV.

Worth noting for this clonotype: Little can be read into the size of this beta chain, an off-target read in a library designed for alpha chains. The genes are TRBV27 and TRBJ2-7; 8 bases map to TRBD1. The CDR3 length is 16 residues. Trimming removed 5 bases from V and 0 bases from J; junction bases left unmatched: 9. The germline V gene encodes CDR1 MNHEY and CDR2 SMNVEV (reference sequence). CDR3: CASSEHRGVSSYEQYF. The CDR3 bases are TGTGCCAGCAGTGAGCACAGGGGGGTAAGCTCCTACGAGCAGTACTTC.